A single sample gave rise to the 21 T cell receptor beta chains below, sequenced in a study of T cell responses to AZD1222 COVID-19 vaccine. Some clones are missing from TCRdb's copy, which holds only in-frame ones; the method was immunoSEQ multiplex PCR. The table shows roughly 150,000 clones, with less than 95% occurring only once. The sequencing used peripheral blood, collected 28 days after the second AZD1222 dose. The source is an adult who received the AZD1222 COVID-19 vaccine.

This clone came up once. Written as DNA, the CDR3 is TGCGCCAGCAGCCAAGCCCCGGGACTAGCCGAATACGAGCAGTACTTC. Encoded protein: CASSQAPGLAEYEQYF. The chain uses TRBV4-1 and TRBJ2-7; 9 positions agree with TRBD2. Losses at the gene ends were 1 base for V and 4 bases for J; bases not matched to a gene: 8. Germline assignment: CDR1 MGHRA and CDR2 YSYEKL. CDR3 length: 16 amino acids.

This clone was found a few times. The CDR3 loop reads CASTPGRDNSPLHF. The CDR3, as DNA: TGTGCCAGCACTCCCGGACGGGATAATTCACCCCTCCACTTT. The chain uses TRBV6-1 and TRBJ1-6; D unresolved. The CDR3 runs 14 residues. CDR1 MNHNS and CDR2 SASEGT come from the germline V gene. The V end was cut by 7 bases, the J end by 5 bases, with 12 bases between.

The chain combines TRBV19 with TRBJ2-7, with D tentatively TRBD2 (5 bases). This CDR3 region has 14 residues. Deletions cut 3 bases from V and 2 bases from J, with 11 bases between. Germline CDR1 LNHDA, CDR2 SQIVND (reference sequence). CDR3 loop: CASSIGVRTYEQYF. The DNA for the CDR3 is TGTGCCAGTAGTATCGGGGTAAGGACCTACGAGCAGTACTTC.

The chain is built from TRBV6-4 and TRBJ2-6; TRBD1 matches at 11 bases. Trimming at V came to 5 bases and at J to 2 bases, leaving 2 bases not matched to a gene. This CDR3 is built from 16 residues. CDR1 is MRHNA and CDR2 is SNTAGT in the germline V gene. Written as DNA, the CDR3 is TGTGCCAGCAGTTGGACAGGGGGCGCTGGGGCCAACGTCCTGACTTTC. Its translation is CASSWTGGAGANVLTF.

The chain is built from TRBV19 and TRBJ1-4; the D is unclear. Trimming removed 3 bases at V and 7 bases at J, with 12 bases between. Germline V gene lookup returns CDR1 LNHDA and CDR2 SQIVND (reference sequence). CDR3 length: 14 residues. Here the CDR3 DNA reads TGTGCCAGTAGTATCGGGTCTCGTAGTGAAAAACTGTTTTTT. This sequence encodes CASSIGSRSEKLFF.

V is TRBV6-5 and J is TRBJ1-6, with 10 bases that match TRBD1. CDR1 is MNHEY, CDR2 SVGAGI, per germline. The CDR3 consists of 15 residues. V lost 6 bases and J lost 10; bases outside the gene matches: 9. The CDR3 DNA is TGTGCCAGCAGAAGCGGACAGGGGGTATGGTCACCCCTCCACTTT. This encodes CASRSGQGVWSPLHF.

The rearrangement joins TRBV5-1 to TRBJ2-5; 8 nucleotides match TRBD2. The length of the CDR3 is 14 residues. Per germline, CDR1 SGHRS and CDR2 YFSETQ. V shed 4 bases, J shed 4 bases, and the junction held 6 bases outside the gene matches. CDR3 in DNA: TGCGCCAGCAGCCCGGGACTAGTCCGAGAGACCCAGTACTTC. Protein sequence: CASSPGLVRETQYF. The full variable domain, with the rest looked up from reference TRBV5-1 and TRBJ2-5, is KAGVTQTPRYLIKTRGQQVTLSCSPISGHRSVSWYQQTPGQGLQFLFEYFSETQRNKGNFPGRFSGRQFSNSRSEMNVSTLELGDSALYLCASSPGLVRETQYFGPGTRLLVL.

J is TRBJ2-1 and V is TRBV7-3, with D unclear. Trimming cost V 1 base and J 6 bases, with 4 bases left between them. The CDR3 has 12 amino acids. CDR1 is SGHTA, CDR2 FQGTGA, per germline. The CDR3 coding sequence is TGTGCCAGCAGCTTAAATCGCAATGAGCAGTTCTTC. Protein: CASSLNRNEQFF.

The CDR3 region is CASSLVGGGLVEKLFF. The CDR3 DNA sequence: TGTGCCAGCAGCTTAGTCGGAGGGGGGCTTGTTGAAAAACTGTTTTTT. This chain connects TRBV11-2 to TRBJ1-4; possible D gene TRBD1, 6 bases. V dropped 1 base and J dropped 7 bases, with 16 bases sitting between them. In germline, CDR1 is SGHAT, CDR2 FQNNGV. The CDR3 has 16 amino acids.

The chain combines TRBV6-5 with TRBJ1-6; 11 bases fit TRBD1. The germline CDR1 and CDR2 sequences are MNHEY and SVGAGI. CDR3 length: 16 amino acids. V lost 4 bases, J lost 9 bases, and 8 bases stayed unmatched. This CDR3 is CASSSGQGVSTSPLHF. CDR3 in DNA: TGTGCCAGCAGTTCGGGACAGGGGGTCTCGACTTCACCCCTCCACTTT.

V is TRBV3-1 (or the pseudogene TRBV3-2) and J is TRBJ1-3; no clear D gene. Germline CDR1 LGHDT, CDR2 YNNKEL (reference sequence). The CDR3 covers 18 residues. V was shortened by 0 bases and J by 2 bases, with 17 bases between the two germline ends. The CDR3 region is CASSQDLGVLGTGNTIYF. For the CDR3, the DNA is TGTGCCAGCAGCCAAGATCTTGGGGTCCTGGGAACTGGAAACACCATATATTTT.

This clone was observed a single time. The V gene is TRBV14, the J gene TRBJ1-3, with TRBD1 identical over 9 bases. V shed 0 bases and J 0 bases; nucleotides not matched to a gene: 15. The CDR3 extends over 21 amino acids. Germline CDR1 reads SGHDN; CDR2 reads FVKESK. The CDR3 DNA reads as TGTGCCAGCAGCCAAGAGATAACAGGGGGCTATTTCGGGTACTCTGGAAACACCATATATTTT. As protein: CASSQEITGGYFGYSGNTIYF.

This clone was recorded only once. The V gene is TRBV6-5, the J gene TRBJ2-7, with 10 bases aligning to TRBD2. CDR3 size: 15 residues. Germline assignment: CDR1 MNHEY and CDR2 SVGAGI. Trimming removed 2 bases from V and 3 bases from J; junction bases left unmatched: 4. The DNA of the CDR3 is TGTGCCAGCAGTTACGCTAGCGGGAGAGTCTACGAGCAGTACTTC. Translated: CASSYASGRVYEQYF.

The chain combines TRBV7-3 with TRBJ1-1; D is unresolved. The CDR3 totals 11 residues. Between the trimmed V and J ends, which lost 5 bases and 7 bases, there was a span of 8 bases. Germline-derived CDR1 and CDR2 are SGHTA and FQGTGA. In DNA, the CDR3 is TGTGCCAGCAGCCGGGGTGGTGAAGCTTTCTTT. Translating gives CASSRGGEAFF. Variable domain in full (rest from reference TRBV7-3 and TRBJ1-1): GAGVSQTPSNKVTEKGKYVELRCDPISGHTALYWYRQSLGQGPEFLIYFQGTGAADDSGLPNDRFFAVRPEGSVSTLKIQRTERGDSAVYLCASSRGGEAFFGQGTRLTVV.

This clone was seen once. The chain joins TRBV28 to TRBJ2-1; unclear D gene. This CDR3 has 13 residues. Germline loops: CDR1 MDHEN, CDR2 SYDVKM. With 6 bases removed from V and 7 bases from J, the gap between germline ends came to 13 bases. CDR3 bases: TGTGCCAGCAGCGAGACTTCTCTTAATGAGCAGTTCTTC. Protein: CASSETSLNEQFF. The full variable domain, its missing parts supplied by reference TRBV28 and TRBJ2-1, is DVKVTQSSRYLVKRTGEKVFLECVQDMDHENMFWYRQDPGLGLRLIYFSYDVKMKEKGDIPEGYSVSREKKERFSLILESASTNQTSMYLCASSETSLNEQFFGPGTRLTVL.

The chain carries TRBV6-5 and TRBJ1-6, with D tentatively TRBD1 (6 bases). The V end was cut by 6 bases, the J end by 1 base, with 10 bases between. Per germline, CDR1 MNHEY and CDR2 SVGAGI. The CDR3 is 15 amino acids. The CDR3 DNA follows: TGTGCCAGCAGCCCGACAGGTTCCTATAATTCACCCCTCCACTTT. Translated: CASSPTGSYNSPLHF.

This chain connects TRBV18 to TRBJ2-7; 8 positions match TRBD1. The CDR3 has 13 residues. CDR1 is KGHSH and CDR2 is LQKENI in the germline V gene. The V and J ends lost 3 bases and 2 bases, in that order; junction bases with no gene match: 0. Here the CDR3 DNA reads TGTGCCAGCTCACCGGACAGGGCCTACGAGCAGTACTTC. This gives the protein CASSPDRAYEQYF.

This rearrangement joins TRBV28 to TRBJ1-5, with a possible D match to TRBD1 (6 bases). There are 15 residues in the CDR3. Trimming left V 3 bases short and J 3 bases short, with 12 bases between. CDR1 is MDHEN and CDR2 is SYDVKM in the germline V gene. The CDR3 region is CASSFNGQLNQPQHF. The CDR3 DNA is TGTGCCAGCAGTTTTAACGGACAGCTCAATCAGCCCCAGCATTTT.

This clone was seen a single time. This chain joins TRBV19 and TRBJ1-4, with unresolved D. Germline CDR1 LNHDA, CDR2 SQIVND (reference sequence). The length of the CDR3 is 15 residues. Trimming cost V 3 bases and J 5 bases, with 13 bases left between them. The CDR3 nucleotides read TGTGCCAGTAGTATTAACGACGGCCGAAATGAAAAACTGTTTTTT. Translating it yields CASSINDGRNEKLFF.

A few counts support this clone. The chain links TRBV2 to TRBJ2-1; 10 nucleotides align to TRBD2. The ends lost 7 bases at V and 8 bases at J; junction bases unmatched: 5. The length of the CDR3 is 13 residues. The V gene's germline CDR1 is SNHLY and CDR2 FYNNEI. CDR3 sequence reads: CASTQRGGDEQFF. DNA of the CDR3: TGTGCCAGCACCCAGCGGGGGGGCGATGAGCAGTTCTTC.

CDR3 bases: TGTGCCAGCAGCTTCCGGACAGGGGCCTACGAGCAGTACTTC. It specifies CASSFRTGAYEQYF. This chain links TRBV7-9 with TRBJ2-7, with 9 bases lining up with TRBD1. CDR1 is SEHNR, CDR2 FQNEAQ, per germline (reference sequence). V shed 3 bases, J shed 2 bases, and the junction held 2 bases outside the gene matches. The CDR3 is 14 residues long.